Included here is one T cell receptor beta chain sequence, with context. Here immunoSEQ multiplex PCR was the method, and the copy in TCRdb shows in-frame clones only, minus some. The data contain under 500,000 clones, 70% to 90% of them singletons. Recruitment covered under 25 US areas and drew participants whose ages spanned roughly 18 to 89 years. Self-reported history from a screening survey and questionnaire set each donor's cohort. The data are from a study of blood T cell repertoires in COVID-19. The CDR3 is 14 amino acids. The germline CDR1 and CDR2 sequences are LGHDT and YNNKEL (reference sequence). The V and J ends lost 3 bases and 4 bases, in that order; junction bases with no gene match: 5.

Sequencing was performed on PBMCs or T cells enriched from blood (not recorded which). The TCR originated in a woman between 18 and 29 years old with acute COVID-19. J is TRBJ1-1 and V is TRBV3-1 (or the pseudogene TRBV3-2); 7 positions match TRBD1. CDR3 DNA: TGTGCCAGCAGCCAGAACTACAGGGGCACTGAAGCTTTCTTT. It codes for CASSQNYRGTEAFF.